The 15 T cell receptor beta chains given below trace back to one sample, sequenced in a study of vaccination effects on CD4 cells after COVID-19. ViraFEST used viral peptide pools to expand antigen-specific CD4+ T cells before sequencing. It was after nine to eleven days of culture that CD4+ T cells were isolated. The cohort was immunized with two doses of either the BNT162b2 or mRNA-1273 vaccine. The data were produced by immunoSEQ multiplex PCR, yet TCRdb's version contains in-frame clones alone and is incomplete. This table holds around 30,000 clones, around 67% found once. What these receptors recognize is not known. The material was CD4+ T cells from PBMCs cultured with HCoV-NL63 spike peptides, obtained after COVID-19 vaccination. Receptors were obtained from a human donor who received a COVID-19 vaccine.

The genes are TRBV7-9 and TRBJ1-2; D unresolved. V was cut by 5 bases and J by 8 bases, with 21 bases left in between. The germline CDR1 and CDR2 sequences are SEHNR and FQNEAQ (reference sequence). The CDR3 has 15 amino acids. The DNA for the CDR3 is TGTGCCAGCAGCAAGTCGGACGCATCTATGTGGGGCTACACCTTC. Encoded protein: CASSKSDASMWGYTF.

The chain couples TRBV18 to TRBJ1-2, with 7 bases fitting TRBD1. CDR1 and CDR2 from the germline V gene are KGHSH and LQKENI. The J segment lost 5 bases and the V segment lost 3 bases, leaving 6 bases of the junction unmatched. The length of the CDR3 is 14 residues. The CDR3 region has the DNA TGTGCCAGCTCACCCGGGACAGCCTCATATGGCTACACCTTC. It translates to CASSPGTASYGYTF.

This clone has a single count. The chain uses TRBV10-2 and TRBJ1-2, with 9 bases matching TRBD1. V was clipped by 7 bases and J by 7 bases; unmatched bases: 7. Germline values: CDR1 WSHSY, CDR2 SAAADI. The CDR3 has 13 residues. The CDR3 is CASTPDRGAGYTF. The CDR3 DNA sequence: TGCGCCAGCACACCAGACAGGGGGGCTGGCTACACCTTC.

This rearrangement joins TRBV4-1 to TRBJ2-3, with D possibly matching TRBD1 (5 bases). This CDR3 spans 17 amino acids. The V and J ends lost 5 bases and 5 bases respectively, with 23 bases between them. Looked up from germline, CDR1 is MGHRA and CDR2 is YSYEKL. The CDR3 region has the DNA TGCGCCAGCAGCGAAAGATGGGGCTTTGGGGTGAAAGATACGCAGTATTTT. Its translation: CASSERWGFGVKDTQYF.

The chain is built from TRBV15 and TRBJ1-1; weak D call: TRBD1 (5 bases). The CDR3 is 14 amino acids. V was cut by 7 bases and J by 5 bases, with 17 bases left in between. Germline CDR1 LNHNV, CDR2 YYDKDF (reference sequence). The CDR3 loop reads CATTQEGFLTEAFF. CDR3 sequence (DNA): TGTGCCACCACTCAAGAGGGGTTTTTGACTGAAGCTTTCTTT. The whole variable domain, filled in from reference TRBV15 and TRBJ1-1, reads DAMVIQNPRYQVTQFGKPVTLSCSQTLNHNVMYWYQQKSSQAPKLLFHYYDKDFNNEADTPDNFQSRRPNTSFCFLDIRSPGLGDTAMYLCATTQEGFLTEAFFGQGTRLTVV.

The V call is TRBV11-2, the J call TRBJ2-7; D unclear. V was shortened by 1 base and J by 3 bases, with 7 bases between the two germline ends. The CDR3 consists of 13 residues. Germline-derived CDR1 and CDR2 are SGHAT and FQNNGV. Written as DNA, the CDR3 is TGTGCCAGCAGCTTAGTCCCCTACTACGAGCAGTACTTC. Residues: CASSLVPYYEQYF.

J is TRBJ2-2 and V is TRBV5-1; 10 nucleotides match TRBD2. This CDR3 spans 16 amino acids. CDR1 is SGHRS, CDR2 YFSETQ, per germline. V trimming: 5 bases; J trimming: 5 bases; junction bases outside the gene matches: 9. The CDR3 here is CASSLSGRADTGELFF. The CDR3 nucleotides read TGCGCCAGCAGTTTAAGCGGGAGGGCCGATACCGGGGAGCTGTTTTTT.

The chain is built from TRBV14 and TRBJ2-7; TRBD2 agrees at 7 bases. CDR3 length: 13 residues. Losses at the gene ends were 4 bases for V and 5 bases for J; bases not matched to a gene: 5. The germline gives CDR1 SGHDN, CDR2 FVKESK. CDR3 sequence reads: CASSPGGWDEQYF. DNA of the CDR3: TGTGCCAGCAGCCCGGGGGGATGGGACGAGCAGTACTTC. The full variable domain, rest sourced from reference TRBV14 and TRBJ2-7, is EAGVTQFPSHSVIEKGQTVTLRCDPISGHDNLYWYRRVMGKEIKFLLHFVKESKQDESGMPNNRFLAERTGGTYSTLKVQPAELEDSGVYFCASSPGGWDEQYFGPGTRLTVT.

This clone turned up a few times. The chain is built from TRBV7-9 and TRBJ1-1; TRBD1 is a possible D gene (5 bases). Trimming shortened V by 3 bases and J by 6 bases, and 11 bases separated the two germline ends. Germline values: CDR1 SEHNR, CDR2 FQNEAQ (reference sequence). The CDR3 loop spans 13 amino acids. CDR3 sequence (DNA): TGTGCCAGCAGCTTGGCGGGGGGTTCTGAAGCTTTCTTT. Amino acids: CASSLAGGSEAFF.

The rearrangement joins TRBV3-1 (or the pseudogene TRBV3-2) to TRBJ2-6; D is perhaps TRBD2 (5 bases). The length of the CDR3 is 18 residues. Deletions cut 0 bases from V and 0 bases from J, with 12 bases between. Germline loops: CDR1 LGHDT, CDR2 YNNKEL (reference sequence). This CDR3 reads CASSQEERLRSGANVLTF. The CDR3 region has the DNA TGTGCCAGCAGCCAAGAGGAGCGGTTACGCTCTGGGGCCAACGTCCTGACTTTC.

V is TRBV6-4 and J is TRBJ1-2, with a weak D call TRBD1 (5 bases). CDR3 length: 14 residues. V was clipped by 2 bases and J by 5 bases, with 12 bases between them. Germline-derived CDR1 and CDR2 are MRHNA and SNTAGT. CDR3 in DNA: TGTGCCAGCAGTGACAAGACGGGGGGATATGGCTACACCTTC. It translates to CASSDKTGGYGYTF.

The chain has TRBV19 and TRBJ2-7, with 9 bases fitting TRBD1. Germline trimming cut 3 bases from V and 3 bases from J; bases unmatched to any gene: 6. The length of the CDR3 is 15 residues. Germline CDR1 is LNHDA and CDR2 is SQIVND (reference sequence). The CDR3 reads CASSISGQGLYEQYF. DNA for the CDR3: TGTGCCAGTAGTATCTCTGGACAGGGGCTCTACGAGCAGTACTTC.

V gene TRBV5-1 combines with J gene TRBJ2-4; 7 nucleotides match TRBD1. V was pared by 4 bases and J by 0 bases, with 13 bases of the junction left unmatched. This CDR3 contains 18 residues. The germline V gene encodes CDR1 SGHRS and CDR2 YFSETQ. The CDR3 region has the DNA TGCGCCAGCAGCGAGGAGGCCGGGGACAGCCCAGCCAAAAACATTCAGTACTTC. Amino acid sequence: CASSEEAGDSPAKNIQYF.

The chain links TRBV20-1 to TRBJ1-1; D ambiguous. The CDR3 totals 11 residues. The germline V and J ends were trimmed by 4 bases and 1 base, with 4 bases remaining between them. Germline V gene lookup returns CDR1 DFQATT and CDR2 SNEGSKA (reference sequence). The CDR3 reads CSATGNTEAFF. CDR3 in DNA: TGCAGTGCTACAGGGAACACTGAAGCTTTCTTT.

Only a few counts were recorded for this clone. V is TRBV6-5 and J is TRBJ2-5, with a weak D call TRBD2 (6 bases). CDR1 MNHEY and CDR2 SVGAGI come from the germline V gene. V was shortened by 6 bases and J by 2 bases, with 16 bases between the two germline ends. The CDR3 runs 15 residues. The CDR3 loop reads CASSLNGRGQETQYF. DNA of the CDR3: TGTGCCAGCAGCCTTAACGGGAGAGGTCAAGAGACCCAGTACTTC.